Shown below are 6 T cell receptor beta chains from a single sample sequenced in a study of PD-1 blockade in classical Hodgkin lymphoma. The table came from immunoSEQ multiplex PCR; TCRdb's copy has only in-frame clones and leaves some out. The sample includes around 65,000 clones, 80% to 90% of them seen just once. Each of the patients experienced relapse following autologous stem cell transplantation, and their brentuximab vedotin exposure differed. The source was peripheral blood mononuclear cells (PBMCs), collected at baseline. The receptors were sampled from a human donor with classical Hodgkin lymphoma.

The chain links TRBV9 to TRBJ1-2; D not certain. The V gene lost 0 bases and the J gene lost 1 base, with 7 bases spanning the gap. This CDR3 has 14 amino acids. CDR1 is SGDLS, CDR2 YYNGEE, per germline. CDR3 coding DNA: TGTGCCAGCAGCGTAGGGACGGGTAACTATGGCTACACCTTC. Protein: CASSVGTGNYGYTF.

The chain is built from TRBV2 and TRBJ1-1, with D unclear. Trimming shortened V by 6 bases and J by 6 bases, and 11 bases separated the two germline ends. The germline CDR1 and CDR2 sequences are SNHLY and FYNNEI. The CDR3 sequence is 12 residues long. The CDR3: CASRVRGAEAFF. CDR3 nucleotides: TGTGCCAGCAGGGTACGGGGTGCTGAAGCTTTCTTT.

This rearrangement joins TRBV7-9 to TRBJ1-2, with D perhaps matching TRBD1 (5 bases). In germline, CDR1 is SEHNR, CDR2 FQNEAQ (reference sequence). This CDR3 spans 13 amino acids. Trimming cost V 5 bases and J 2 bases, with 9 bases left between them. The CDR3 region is CASSEGRNYGYTF. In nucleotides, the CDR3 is TGTGCCAGCAGCGAGGGACGAAACTATGGCTACACCTTC.

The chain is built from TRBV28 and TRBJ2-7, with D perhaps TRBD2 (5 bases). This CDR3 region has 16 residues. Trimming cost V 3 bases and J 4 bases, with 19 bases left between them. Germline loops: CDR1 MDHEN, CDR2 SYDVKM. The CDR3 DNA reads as TGTGCCAGCAGTTTTAATATAGAGGGCCATTATTACGAGCAGTACTTC. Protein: CASSFNIEGHYYEQYF.

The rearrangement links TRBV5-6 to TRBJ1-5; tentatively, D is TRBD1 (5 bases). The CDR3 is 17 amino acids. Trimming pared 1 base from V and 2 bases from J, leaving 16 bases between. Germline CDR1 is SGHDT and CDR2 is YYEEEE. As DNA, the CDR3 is TGTGCCAGCAGCTTGTCCCTCGACAGATTCGGCAATCAGCCCCAGCATTTT. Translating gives CASSLSLDRFGNQPQHF.

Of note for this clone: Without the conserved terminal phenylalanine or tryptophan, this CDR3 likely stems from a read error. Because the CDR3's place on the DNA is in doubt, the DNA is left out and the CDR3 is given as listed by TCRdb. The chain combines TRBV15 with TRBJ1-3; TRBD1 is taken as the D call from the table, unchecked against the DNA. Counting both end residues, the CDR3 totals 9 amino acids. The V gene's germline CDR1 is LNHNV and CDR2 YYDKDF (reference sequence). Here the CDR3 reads CGGLGDIYS.